A selection of T cell receptor beta chains follows, all from one sample in a study of spatial heterogeneity in lung cancer. TCRdb recomputed calls from the 5' RACE reads with MiXCR, one row per CDR3 protein. The table has roughly 82,000 distinct CDR3 sequences, roughly an eighth seen once. This specimen was PBMCs, taken at surgery. These receptor sequences come from a male donor with early-stage non-small cell lung cancer. CDR3s include the opening cysteine and the closing phenylalanine or tryptophan. A D gene is named only where the DNA matches it firmly. Clone size is shown for a subset of rows, as once, few, many or a class of expanded clone.

clone size: -; V gene: TRBV11-1; D gene: -; J gene: TRBJ2-2; CDR3 protein: CASSFELASTGELFF; CDR3 DNA: TGTGCCAGCAGCTTTGAACTAGCTAGCACCGGGGAGCTGTTTTTT
clone size: -; V gene: TRBV29-1; D gene: -; J gene: TRBJ2-6; CDR3 protein: CSVEELKAGANVLTF; CDR3 DNA: TGCAGCGTTGAAGAGTTAAAGGCTGGGGCCAACGTCCTGACTTTC
clone size: -; V gene: TRBV20-1; D gene: TRBD2; J gene: TRBJ2-1; CDR3 protein: CSASALAGGSYSYNEQFF; CDR3 DNA: TGCAGTGCTAGCGCGCTAGCGGGAGGCTCCTACTCCTACAATGAGCAGTTCTTC
clone size: -; V gene: TRBV6-5; D gene: -; J gene: TRBJ2-6; CDR3 protein: CASSFGGPSGANVLTF; CDR3 DNA: TGTGCCAGCAGCTTCGGGGGCCCCTCTGGGGCCAACGTCCTGACTTTC
clone size: few; V gene: TRBV5-1; D gene: -; J gene: TRBJ1-1; CDR3 protein: CASSSQPGLRNTEAFF; CDR3 DNA: TGCGCCAGCAGCTCCCAGCCGGGACTGAGGAACACTGAAGCTTTCTTT
clone size: -; V gene: TRBV12-5; D gene: TRBD1; J gene: TRBJ1-1; CDR3 protein: CASDQTGGLGAFF; CDR3 DNA: TGTGCTAGTGACCAGACAGGGGGCTTGGGAGCTTTCTTT
clone size: -; V gene: TRBV5-6; D gene: -; J gene: TRBJ2-7; CDR3 protein: CASSRGPEQYF; CDR3 DNA: TGTGCCAGCAGCAGAGGACCCGAGCAGTACTTC
clone size: -; V gene: TRBV12-5; D gene: -; J gene: TRBJ2-6; CDR3 protein: CASGLKGYGANVLTF; CDR3 DNA: TGTGCTAGTGGTTTAAAGGGGTACGGGGCCAACGTCCTGACTTTC
clone size: -; V gene: TRBV11-2; D gene: -; J gene: TRBJ1-1; CDR3 protein: CASSFGGQDTEAFF; CDR3 DNA: TGTGCCAGCAGCTTTGGGGGGCAGGACACTGAAGCTTTCTTT
clone size: -; V gene: TRBV14; D gene: -; J gene: TRBJ1-1; CDR3 protein: CANSQGGDWAEAFF; CDR3 DNA: TGTGCCAACAGCCAAGGAGGGGACTGGGCTGAAGCTTTCTTT
clone size: many; V gene: TRBV11-3; D gene: -; J gene: TRBJ2-3; CDR3 protein: CASSLTGNSDTQYF; CDR3 DNA: TGTGCCAGCAGCCTTACAGGGAATTCGGATACGCAGTATTTT
clone size: -; V gene: TRBV25-1; D gene: -; J gene: TRBJ2-2; CDR3 protein: CASSGRTSTGELFF; CDR3 DNA: TGTGCCAGCAGTGGAAGGACTTCTACCGGGGAGCTGTTTTTT
clone size: few; V gene: TRBV9; D gene: -; J gene: TRBJ2-1; CDR3 protein: CASSFRTTDNEQFF; CDR3 DNA: TGTGCCAGCAGCTTTCGGACTACCGACAATGAGCAGTTCTTC
clone size: -; V gene: TRBV20-1; D gene: -; J gene: TRBJ2-1; CDR3 protein: CSASTHEGAKQFF; CDR3 DNA: TGCAGTGCTAGTACGCACGAGGGCGCGAAGCAGTTCTTC
clone size: -; V gene: TRBV11-2; D gene: TRBD2; J gene: TRBJ2-5; CDR3 protein: CASRPSGRAEETQYF; CDR3 DNA: TGTGCCAGCAGACCGAGCGGGAGGGCCGAAGAGACCCAGTACTTC
clone size: -; V gene: TRBV5-4; D gene: -; J gene: TRBJ2-3; CDR3 protein: CASSFEAGIRDTQYF; CDR3 DNA: TGTGCCAGCAGCTTTGAAGCAGGGATAAGAGATACGCAGTATTTT
clone size: -; V gene: TRBV7-9; D gene: TRBD2; J gene: TRBJ2-6; CDR3 protein: CASSSIDGRSGANVLTF; CDR3 DNA: TGTGCCAGCAGCTCGATTGACGGGAGGAGTGGGGCCAACGTCCTGACTTTC
clone size: once; V gene: TRBV10-2; D gene: -; J gene: TRBJ1-2; CDR3 protein: CASSDRSFGGENSPRYGYTF; CDR3 DNA: TGCGCCAGCAGTGATCGTAGCTTCGGTGGCGAGAATTCGCCCCGATATGGCTACACCTTC
clone size: few; V gene: TRBV7-2; D gene: -; J gene: TRBJ1-1; CDR3 protein: CASSRGRASTEAFF; CDR3 DNA: TGTGCCAGCAGCAGAGGGAGGGCAAGCACTGAAGCTTTCTTT
clone size: -; V gene: TRBV4-1; D gene: -; J gene: TRBJ2-2; CDR3 protein: CASSQTTGTGELFF; CDR3 DNA: TGCGCCAGCAGCCAAACCACAGGGACCGGGGAGCTGTTTTTT
clone size: -; V gene: TRBV4-2; D gene: -; J gene: TRBJ2-1; CDR3 protein: CASSQDRNHEQFF; CDR3 DNA: TGTGCCAGCAGCCAAGATCGAAACCATGAGCAGTTCTTC
clone size: few; V gene: TRBV18; D gene: -; J gene: TRBJ1-2; CDR3 protein: CASSPPAQTLYGYTF; CDR3 DNA: TGTGCCAGCTCACCACCTGCACAGACACTCTATGGCTACACCTTC
clone size: few; V gene: TRBV30; D gene: TRBD1; J gene: TRBJ1-2; CDR3 protein: CAWRTGVPGGYTF; CDR3 DNA: TGTGCCTGGAGGACAGGGGTCCCCGGTGGCTACACCTTC
clone size: medium-sized; V gene: TRBV27; D gene: -; J gene: TRBJ1-1; CDR3 protein: CASSNSGVVGTEAFF; CDR3 DNA: TGTGCCAGCAGTAACTCAGGGGTCGTGGGCACTGAAGCTTTCTTT
clone size: few; V gene: TRBV12-3/TRBV12-4; D gene: -; J gene: TRBJ2-1; CDR3 protein: CATGRGNSYNEQFF; CDR3 DNA: TGTGCAACCGGTAGGGGGAACTCCTACAATGAGCAGTTCTTC
clone size: many; V gene: TRBV7-2; D gene: -; J gene: TRBJ2-7; CDR3 protein: CASSLETGREQYF; CDR3 DNA: TGTGCCAGCAGCTTAGAGACAGGGAGGGAGCAGTACTTC
clone size: few; V gene: TRBV5-1; D gene: TRBD1; J gene: TRBJ2-2; CDR3 protein: CASSSMGDRPNTGELFF; CDR3 DNA: TGCGCCAGCAGCTCAATGGGGGACAGACCGAACACCGGGGAGCTGTTTTTT
clone size: -; V gene: TRBV11-2; D gene: TRBD1; J gene: TRBJ1-2; CDR3 protein: CASSLNRGPVYGYTF; CDR3 DNA: TGTGCCAGCAGCTTAAATAGGGGGCCTGTCTATGGCTACACCTTC
clone size: -; V gene: TRBV7-9; D gene: -; J gene: TRBJ2-2; CDR3 protein: CASPGTRHGTGELFF; CDR3 DNA: TGTGCCAGCCCAGGAACCCGGCATGGGACCGGGGAGCTGTTTTTT
clone size: few; V gene: TRBV30; D gene: -; J gene: TRBJ2-7; CDR3 protein: CAWSVWGPYEQYF; CDR3 DNA: TGTGCCTGGAGTGTCTGGGGACCTTACGAGCAGTACTTC